Listed below are T cell receptor beta chains from one sample, sequenced in a study of cytomegalovirus exposure and HLA in healthy donors. Using immunoSEQ multiplex PCR, the repertoire was profiled, and TCRdb retains in-frame clones only, with some absent. This table has some 180,000 clones, more than 60% appearing once. The specimen sequenced was PBMCs. These receptors came from a woman aged 55-69 years in good health and CMV-seropositive. The CDR3 runs from the conserved cysteine through the conserved F or W. Each record gives: V gene, CDR3 protein.

TRBV13	CASSLFGQGPLYGYTF
TRBV9	CASSHGTSGKGELFF
TRBV18	CASSPRTEGAVQYF
TRBV5-8	CASNLQGGSNQPQHF
TRBV2	CASSELSGANGLTF
TRBV7-3	CASSFRGLWYEQYF
TRBV14	CASSQAPLRAGELFF
TRBV7-9	CASSLKTSGRAEQYF
TRBV29-1	CSVVVGQGINQPQHF
TRBV2	CASNPGVGETQYF
TRBV18	CASSETRQGGLFF
TRBV28	CASSPRGTYEQYF
TRBV7-2	CASSTRGLGTDTQYF
TRBV4-1	CASSQGGTSGQETQYF
TRBV5-1	CASSFGLAGDEQYF
TRBV28	CASSLGAGNQPQHF
TRBV19	CASSADSSNQPQHF